These T cell receptor beta chains were read from a single sample in a study of blood T cell repertoires in COVID-19. TCRdb's table, derived via immunoSEQ multiplex PCR, lists solely in-frame clones and lacks some. This sample has about 120,000 clones; 85% to 90% occur once, and the top ten carry approximately 30%. The sample was peripheral blood. Receptor source: a man in his 70s with active or convalescent COVID-19. CDR3s leave out the opening cysteine and the closing phenylalanine or tryptophan. Fields, in order: D gene, V gene, CDR3 protein. The D gene is left open where the match is weak.

d_gene: TRBD1; v_gene: TRBV28; CDR3aa: ASSSSGQGLGLWGIQY
d_gene: TRBD1; v_gene: TRBV27; CDR3aa: ASRAGTGVYTQY
d_gene: TRBD2; v_gene: TRBV18; CDR3aa: ASSPLAGGPRISTDTQY
d_gene: .; v_gene: TRBV4-1; CDR3aa: ASSQGSLGGLSNQPQH
d_gene: .; v_gene: TRBV4-1; CDR3aa: ASSRTEKLF
d_gene: TRBD2; v_gene: TRBV5-4; CDR3aa: ASSQVSSGFNGETQY
d_gene: TRBD1; v_gene: TRBV5-1; CDR3aa: ASSLRPQGDGEKLF
d_gene: TRBD2; v_gene: TRBV28; CDR3aa: ASLAGGPDTQY
d_gene: .; v_gene: TRBV28; CDR3aa: ASTEQGSYEQY
d_gene: TRBD2; v_gene: TRBV27; CDR3aa: ASSLGRGRQETQY
d_gene: TRBD2; v_gene: TRBV9; CDR3aa: ASSVAGLAGGDEQY
d_gene: TRBD1; v_gene: TRBV5-8; CDR3aa: ASSLRTGATHGYT
d_gene: TRBD1; v_gene: TRBV27; CDR3aa: ASSFGTGGAYEQY
d_gene: .; v_gene: TRBV30; CDR3aa: AWISDGDTQY
d_gene: TRBD2; v_gene: TRBV3-1/TRBV3-2; CDR3aa: ASSQEREVKRNTQY
d_gene: .; v_gene: TRBV5-8; CDR3aa: ASSRPRGGRAKNIQY
d_gene: TRBD2; v_gene: TRBV19; CDR3aa: ASSPFGGGDYEQY
d_gene: TRBD2; v_gene: TRBV6-6; CDR3aa: ASSHPTRTSGRVLAKNIQY
d_gene: TRBD2; v_gene: TRBV18; CDR3aa: ASSPPNGLAASYNEQF
d_gene: .; v_gene: TRBV18; CDR3aa: ASSPRGGNTGELF
d_gene: TRBD1; v_gene: TRBV10-3; CDR3aa: AISDLGTVNTGELF
d_gene: .; v_gene: TRBV9; CDR3aa: ASSVGGGGLYEQY
d_gene: TRBD2; v_gene: TRBV18; CDR3aa: ASSPTSGSGGETQY
d_gene: .; v_gene: TRBV19; CDR3aa: ASMITGVSYNEQF
d_gene: .; v_gene: TRBV16; CDR3aa: ASSQYGNFIRGSNQPQH
d_gene: .; v_gene: TRBV5-5; CDR3aa: ASSLYGSGELF
d_gene: TRBD1; v_gene: TRBV5-1; CDR3aa: ASFPGTGAYEQY
d_gene: .; v_gene: TRBV6-6; CDR3aa: ASSTTAYNEQF
d_gene: TRBD1; v_gene: TRBV7-9; CDR3aa: ASSLETGTGINSPLH
d_gene: TRBD1; v_gene: TRBV7-9; CDR3aa: ASSLGTVHSPLH
d_gene: .; v_gene: TRBV19; CDR3aa: ASSQEQETQY
d_gene: .; v_gene: TRBV11-3; CDR3aa: ASSPGFTGTTDTQY
d_gene: .; v_gene: TRBV18; CDR3aa: ASAGRAGDTEAF
d_gene: .; v_gene: TRBV5-1; CDR3aa: ASSLGQGQPQH
d_gene: .; v_gene: TRBV5-6; CDR3aa: ASSLQGWNTEAF
d_gene: TRBD1; v_gene: TRBV5-6; CDR3aa: ASSPPGQGGNTIY
d_gene: .; v_gene: TRBV6-5; CDR3aa: ASRDRLSNYGYT